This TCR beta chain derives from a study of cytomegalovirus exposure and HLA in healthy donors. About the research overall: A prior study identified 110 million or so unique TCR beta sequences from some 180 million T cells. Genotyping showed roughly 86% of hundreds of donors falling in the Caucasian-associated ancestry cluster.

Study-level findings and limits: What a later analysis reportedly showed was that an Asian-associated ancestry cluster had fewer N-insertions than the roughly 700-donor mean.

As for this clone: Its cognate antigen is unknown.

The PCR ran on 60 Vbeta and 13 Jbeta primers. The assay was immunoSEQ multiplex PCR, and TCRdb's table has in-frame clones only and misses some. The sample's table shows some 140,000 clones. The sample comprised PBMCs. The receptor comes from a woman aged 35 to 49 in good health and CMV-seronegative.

The CDR3 sequence: CASHSGGSTPQYF. CDR3 nucleotide sequence: TGTGCCTCACATAGCGGGGGGTCCACGCCCCAGTACTTC. The chain employs TRBV2 and TRBJ2-5; 10 bases are a match to TRBD2. Losses at the gene ends were 11 bases for V and 9 bases for J; bases not matched to a gene: 12. The length of the CDR3 is 13 residues. Germline V lookup: CDR1 SNHLY, CDR2 FYNNEI. Using reference TRBV2 and TRBJ2-5 for the parts outside the CDR3, the full variable domain is EPEVTQTPSHQVTQMGQEVILRCVPISNHLYFYWYRQILGQKVEFLVSFYNNEISEKSEIFDDQFSVERPDGSNFTLKIRSTKLEDSAMYFCASHSGGSTPQYFGPGTRLLVL.